The present entry profiles one T cell receptor (beta chain) with its context. The record originates from a study of early T cells in non-severe SARS-CoV-2 infection. TCRdb re-called the 5' RACE reads through MiXCR, storing one row per CDR3 protein. The sample lists about 92,000 distinct CDR3 sequences, roughly 15% occurring once. The receptor was derived from an adult who was a healthcare worker with PCR-confirmed SARS-CoV-2 infection or an uninfected control (not recorded which). Sequencing was performed on whole blood.

The CDR3 DNA sequence: TGCAGCGTTGAAGAAGTCACAGATACGCAGTATTTT. It yields the protein CSVEEVTDTQYF. V usage is TRBV29-1 and J usage is TRBJ2-3; D unresolved. The CDR3 spans 12 residues. V was clipped by 0 bases and J by 2 bases, with 3 bases between them. Germline-derived CDR1 and CDR2 are SQVTM and ANQGSEA.